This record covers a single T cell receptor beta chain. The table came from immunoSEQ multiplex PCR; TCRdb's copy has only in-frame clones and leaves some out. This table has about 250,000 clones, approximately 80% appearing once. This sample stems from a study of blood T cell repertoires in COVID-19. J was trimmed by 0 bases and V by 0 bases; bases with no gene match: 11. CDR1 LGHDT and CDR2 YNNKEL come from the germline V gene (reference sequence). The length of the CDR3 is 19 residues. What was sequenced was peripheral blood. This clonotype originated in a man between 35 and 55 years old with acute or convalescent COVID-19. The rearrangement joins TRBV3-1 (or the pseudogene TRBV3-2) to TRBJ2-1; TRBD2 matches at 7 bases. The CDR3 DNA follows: TGTGCCAGCAGCCAAGATAGTAAAAATGGCGGGAGCTCCTACAATGAGCAGTTCTTC. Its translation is CASSQDSKNGGSSYNEQFF.